This TCR beta chain stems from a study of T cell repertoires in cytomegalovirus infection. Study-wide background: CMV infection and matching HLA type were both indicated by public TCR beta signatures. Notes on the study in general: Across the ex vivo response, the dominant clonotypes were HLA-C-restricted CMV-specific TCR beta clonotypes. Cumulative frequency (of public TCR beta family members) identified carriers of CMV plus the relevant HLA.

MiXCR, run by TCRdb on the reads, gives a single entry per CDR3 protein. Of under 30,000 distinct CDR3 sequences listed, roughly 20% are singletons. The CDR3 extends over 15 amino acids. Germline V lookup: CDR1 SQVTM, CDR2 ANQGSEA. V lost 4 bases to trimming and J lost 4 bases, with 19 bases between them. This clonotype showed up just a few times. Its antigen is still unknown. V is TRBV29-1 and J is TRBJ1-1; the D gene is possibly TRBD1 (6 bases). The TCR comes from a human donor in good health (CMV status not recorded). Some clones in this sample may be carry-over from other donors' samples. This sample comprised CD8+ T cells from cultured PBMCs, obtained from culture after CMV antigen stimulation. CDR3 nucleotides: TGCAGCGTTGGGGGGGCTCTCCAAGGGAGCACTGAAGCTTTCTTT. Amino acid sequence: CSVGGALQGSTEAFF.